This TCR beta chain was documented in a study of cytomegalovirus exposure and HLA in healthy donors. General study results and limits: Subsequent analysis found a tendency for first-cohort TCR clusters to co-occur within the 120 or so validation repertoires.

To note about this clone: Its antigen remains unidentified.

Sequencing was performed with immunoSEQ multiplex PCR; in TCRdb, only in-frame clones are kept and a portion is missing. The repertoire holds roughly 60,000 clones, with 75% to 95% as singletons. The length of the CDR3 is 13 residues. The sequence came from a young woman in good health and CMV-seronegative. Sequencing was done on a sample of PBMCs. The chain carries TRBV12-2 and TRBJ1-2. TRBV12-2 counts as a pseudogene. The chain's CDR3 is CASRPLYGYGYTF. CDR3 nucleotide sequence: TGTGCAAGTCGCCCCTTATACGGCTATGGCTACACCTTC.